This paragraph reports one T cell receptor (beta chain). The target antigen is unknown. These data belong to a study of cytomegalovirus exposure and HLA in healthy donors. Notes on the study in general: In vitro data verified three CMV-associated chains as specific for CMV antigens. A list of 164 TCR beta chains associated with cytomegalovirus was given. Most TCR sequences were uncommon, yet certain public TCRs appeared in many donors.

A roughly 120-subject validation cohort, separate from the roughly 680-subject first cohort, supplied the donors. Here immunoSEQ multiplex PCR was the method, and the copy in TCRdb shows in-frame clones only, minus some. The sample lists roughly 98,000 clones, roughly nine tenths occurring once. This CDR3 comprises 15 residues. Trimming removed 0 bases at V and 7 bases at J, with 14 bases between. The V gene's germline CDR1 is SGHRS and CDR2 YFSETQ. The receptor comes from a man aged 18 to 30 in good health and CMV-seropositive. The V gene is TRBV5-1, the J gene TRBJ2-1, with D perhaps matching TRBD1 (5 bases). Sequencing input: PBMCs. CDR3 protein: CASSLGQGNTNEQFF. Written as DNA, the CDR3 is TGCGCCAGCAGCTTGGGGCAGGGCAATACAAATGAGCAGTTCTTC.